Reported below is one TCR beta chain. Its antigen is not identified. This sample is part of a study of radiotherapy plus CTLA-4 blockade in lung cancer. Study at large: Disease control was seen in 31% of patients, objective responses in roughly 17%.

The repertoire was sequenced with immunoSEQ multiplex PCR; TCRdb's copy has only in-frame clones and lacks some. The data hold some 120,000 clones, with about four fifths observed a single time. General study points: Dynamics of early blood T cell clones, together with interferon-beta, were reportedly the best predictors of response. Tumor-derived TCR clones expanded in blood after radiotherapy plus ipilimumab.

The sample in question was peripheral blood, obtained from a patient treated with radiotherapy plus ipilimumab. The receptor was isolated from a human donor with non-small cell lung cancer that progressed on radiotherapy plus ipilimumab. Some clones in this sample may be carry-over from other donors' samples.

The CDR3 DNA reads TGTGCCAGCAGGTGGACAGCAAGAAACATTCAGTACTTC. It specifies CASRWTARNIQYF. The chain combines TRBV5-8 with TRBJ2-4, with D perhaps TRBD1 (6 bases). Trimming stripped 5 bases from V and 6 bases from J, with 12 bases between. The CDR3 runs 13 residues. Looked up from germline, CDR1 is SGHTS and CDR2 is YDEGEE.